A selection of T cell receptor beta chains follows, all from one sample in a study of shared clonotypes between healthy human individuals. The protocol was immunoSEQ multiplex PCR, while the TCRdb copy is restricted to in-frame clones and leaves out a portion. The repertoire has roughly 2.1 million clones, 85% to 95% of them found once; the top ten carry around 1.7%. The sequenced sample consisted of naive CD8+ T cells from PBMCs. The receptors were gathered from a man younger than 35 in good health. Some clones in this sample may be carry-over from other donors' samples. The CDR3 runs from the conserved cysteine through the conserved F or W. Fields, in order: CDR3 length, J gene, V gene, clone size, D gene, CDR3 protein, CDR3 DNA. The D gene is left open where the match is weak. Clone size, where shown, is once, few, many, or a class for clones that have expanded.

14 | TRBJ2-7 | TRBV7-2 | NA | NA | CASSPTTAAYEQYF | TGTGCCAGCAGCCCCACGACCGCCGCCTACGAGCAGTACTTC
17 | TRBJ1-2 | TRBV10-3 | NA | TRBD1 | CAITDRQGVPPRIGYTF | TGTGCCATCACCGATAGACAGGGAGTCCCCCCCCGGATCGGCTACACCTTC
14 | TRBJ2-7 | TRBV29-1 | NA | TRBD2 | CSVLGGGSSYEQYF | TGCAGCGTTCTGGGTGGCGGGAGTTCCTACGAGCAGTACTTC
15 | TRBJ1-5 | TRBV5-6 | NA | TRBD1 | CASSRGQGRHQPQHF | TGTGCCAGCAGCAGGGGACAGGGGAGGCATCAGCCCCAGCATTTT
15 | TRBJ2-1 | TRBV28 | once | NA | CASSQSRLHNLEQFF | TGTGCCAGCAGCCAATCCCGACTACACAATCTTGAACAGTTCTTC
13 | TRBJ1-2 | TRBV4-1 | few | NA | CASSQLYRAGYTF | TGCGCCAGCAGCCAATTGTACAGGGCTGGCTACACCTTC
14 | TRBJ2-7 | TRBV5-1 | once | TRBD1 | CASSSQGQLYEQYF | TGCGCCAGCAGCTCACAGGGGCAACTTTACGAGCAGTACTTC
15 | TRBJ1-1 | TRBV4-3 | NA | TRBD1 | CASSPKEGAGTEAFF | TGCGCCAGCAGCCCAAAGGAGGGGGCGGGCACTGAAGCTTTCTTT
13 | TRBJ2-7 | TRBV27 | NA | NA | CASGFGRGDEQYF | TGTGCCAGCGGGTTTGGCAGGGGTGACGAGCAGTACTTC
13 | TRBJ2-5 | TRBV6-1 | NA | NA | CASSVPAQETQYF | TGTGCCAGCAGTGTGCCAGCCCAAGAGACCCAGTACTTC
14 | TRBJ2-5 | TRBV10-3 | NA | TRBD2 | CASAAGVSFETQYF | TGTGCCAGCGCCGCGGGAGTGTCTTTTGAGACCCAGTACTTC
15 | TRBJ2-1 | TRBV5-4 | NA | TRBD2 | CASSFKREFYNEQFF | TGTGCCAGCAGCTTCAAGCGGGAGTTCTACAATGAGCAGTTCTTC
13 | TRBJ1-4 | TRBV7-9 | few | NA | CASSLEADEKLFF | TGTGCCAGCAGCTTAGAGGCGGATGAAAAACTGTTTTTT
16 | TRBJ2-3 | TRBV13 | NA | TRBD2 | CASSSTTSGPTDTQYF | TGTGCCAGCAGCTCGACTACTAGCGGGCCGACAGATACGCAGTATTTT
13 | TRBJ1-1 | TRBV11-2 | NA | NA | CASMLWGNTEAFF | TGTGCCAGCATGTTGTGGGGGAACACTGAAGCTTTCTTT